This T cell receptor (beta chain) was documented in a study of T cells in Graves' hyperthyroidism and ophthalmopathy. Study summary: The initial diagnosis was the point when peripheral blood was collected, ahead of any treatment. Study outcomes and limitations: It was a median around 6 months before onset that the model predicted ophthalmopathy.

V was shortened by 5 bases and J by 4 bases, with 8 bases between the two germline ends. The germline V gene encodes CDR1 SNHLY and CDR2 FYNNEI. The CDR3 is made up of 12 amino acids. Template material for amplifying TCR beta CDR3 regions consisted of RNA transcripts. The HTBI primer set was used in a first-round RT-PCR of the TCR CDR3. TCRdb passed the multiplex PCR reads through MiXCR, listing each CDR3 protein once. The table has about 160,000 distinct CDR3 sequences, over 8% seen once. This clonotype has at least ten counts. Its cognate antigen is unknown. Fresh peripheral blood, around 11 ml of it, supplied the PBMCs.

The sample taken for sequencing was blood. This clonotype was obtained from a woman aged 18-29 years with Graves' hyperthyroidism that later progressed to Graves' ophthalmopathy. This chain joins TRBV2 and TRBJ2-5; D call uncertain. CDR3 DNA: TGTGCCAGCAGTCTTCCAGTAGAGACCCAGTACTTC. It yields the protein CASSLPVETQYF.